This T cell receptor (beta chain) is from a study of OX40 agonist ivuxolimab in advanced cancers. Regarding the complete study: The costimulatory receptor OX40 (CD134) was targeted by ivuxolimab, a fully human IgG2 agonistic monoclonal antibody. Intravenous ivuxolimab was administered to patients every 2 weeks at six dose levels: 0.01, 0.1, 0.3, 1.5, 3 and 10 mg/kg. Among the approximately 54 dose-escalation patients, approximately 20 had hepatocellular carcinoma, around 15 melanoma, 9 renal cell carcinoma and 9 head and neck cancer. In the dose-escalation cohort, around four fifths of patients were male, and the mean age was approximately 60 years with a range of roughly 20 to 80. Prior anti-PD-1, anti-PD-L1 or anti-CTLA-4 therapy was permitted, and checkpoint inhibitors had been received by around 40% of dose-escalation patients. Partial responses occurred in three dose-escalation patients, of whom one had hepatocellular carcinoma and two had cutaneous melanoma. Peripheral TCRbeta sequencing aimed to test whether ivuxolimab altered TCR sequence diversity and caused clonal T-cell expansion. The monotherapy dose-escalation portion (N ≈ 55 patients) of the phase I ivuxolimab trial is reported in the paper. What the research found in general, with its limitations: In the 0.1-3.0 mg/kg groups, partial responders were among the patients with the lowest normalized peripheral clonal expansion, particularly in CD8+ T cells. At doses from 0.1 to 3.0 mg/kg, clonal expansion was seen in both CD4+ and CD8+ blood T cells between baseline and week 6. The antigen specificity of the clonally expanded peripheral T cells was not determined. After ivuxolimab, expanded clones were on average more numerous among CD8+ T cells than among CD4+ T cells. Low levels of normalized T-cell clonal expansion were also shown by some nonresponding patients.

Genomic DNA was extracted from sorted cells for sequencing of the TCRbeta CDR3 region. The immunoSEQ Assay was used for sequencing of TCRbeta CDR3 regions. In its TCRdb copy, this immuneACCESS table keeps in-frame sequences only and misses some clones. Where compared with another copy, unresolved V genes explain less than half of these, and the others have no known cause. This sample has about 82,000 clones in its table, and around 84% of those were observed once. Approximately 6.5% of the sample lies in the top ten. The trial excluded patients who had a history of autoimmune disease or were on systemic immunosuppression. In every dose cohort, peripheral blood was drawn for TCR sequencing at baseline, cycle 4 day 1, and cycle 7 day 1. Samples came from an open-label, multicenter, first-in-human phase I dose-escalation trial of ivuxolimab. Adults with locally advanced or metastatic melanoma, renal cell carcinoma, hepatocellular carcinoma or head and neck squamous cell carcinoma were enrolled in the trial. Before TCR sequencing, CD4+ and CD8+ T cells were separately sorted from peripheral blood.

The germline V gene (reference sequence) sets CDR1 to LNHDA and CDR2 to SQIVND. The CDR3 runs 16 amino acids, cysteine and phenylalanine included. Just CDR3 DNA is preserved here, 48 bases in frame from base 1. For this chain, trimming is 6 bases at the V end and 8 bases at the J end, and the number of junction bases without a gene match is 15. A remark on this clone: Its antigen is not yet known. Per-base qualities were not stored, and no clone one base away is much larger.

Recombination linked TRBV19 to TRBJ1-4, with 7 bases in between that match TRBD1. The sequences come from CD4+ or CD8+ T cells sorted from blood, collected in a trial of the OX40 agonist ivuxolimab. This receptor was obtained from an adult with an advanced solid tumor such as melanoma, head and neck, liver or kidney cancer. The DNA sequence is TGTGCCAGTAGCAGGGGGTCTTGGGGTTTCGGCGAAAAACTGTTTTTT. Its protein is CASSRGSWGFGEKLFF.